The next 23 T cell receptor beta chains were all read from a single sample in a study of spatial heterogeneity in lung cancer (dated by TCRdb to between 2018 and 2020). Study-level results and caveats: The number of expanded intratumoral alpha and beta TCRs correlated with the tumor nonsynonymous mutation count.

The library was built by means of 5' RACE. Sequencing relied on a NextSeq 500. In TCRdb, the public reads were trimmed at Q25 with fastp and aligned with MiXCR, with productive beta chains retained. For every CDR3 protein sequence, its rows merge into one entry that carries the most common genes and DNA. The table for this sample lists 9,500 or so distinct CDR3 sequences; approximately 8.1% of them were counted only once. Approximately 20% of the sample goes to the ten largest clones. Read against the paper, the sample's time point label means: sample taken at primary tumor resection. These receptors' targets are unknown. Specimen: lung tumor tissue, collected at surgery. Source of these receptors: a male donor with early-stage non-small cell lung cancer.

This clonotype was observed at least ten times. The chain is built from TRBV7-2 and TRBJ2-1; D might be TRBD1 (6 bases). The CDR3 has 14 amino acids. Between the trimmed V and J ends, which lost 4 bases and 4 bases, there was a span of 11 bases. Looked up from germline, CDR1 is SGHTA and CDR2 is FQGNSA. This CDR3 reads CASSSQTGYNEQFF. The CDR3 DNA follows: TGTGCCAGCAGCTCCCAGACAGGTTACAATGAGCAGTTCTTC.

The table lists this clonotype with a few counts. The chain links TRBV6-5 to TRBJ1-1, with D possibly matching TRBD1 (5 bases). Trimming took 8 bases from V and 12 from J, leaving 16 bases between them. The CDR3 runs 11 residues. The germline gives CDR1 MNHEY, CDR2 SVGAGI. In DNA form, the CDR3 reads TGTGCCAGCCGGGGCTTCCCGGGGACTTTCTTT. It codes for CASRGFPGTFF.

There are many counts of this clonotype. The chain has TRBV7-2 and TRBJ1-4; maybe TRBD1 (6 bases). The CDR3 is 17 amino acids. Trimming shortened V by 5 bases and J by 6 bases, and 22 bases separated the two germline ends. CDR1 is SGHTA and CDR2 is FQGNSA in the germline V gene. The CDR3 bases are TGTGCCAGCAGCCCACGCCTTAGGGGGGGCTATGATGAAAAACTGTTTTTT. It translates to CASSPRLRGGYDEKLFF.

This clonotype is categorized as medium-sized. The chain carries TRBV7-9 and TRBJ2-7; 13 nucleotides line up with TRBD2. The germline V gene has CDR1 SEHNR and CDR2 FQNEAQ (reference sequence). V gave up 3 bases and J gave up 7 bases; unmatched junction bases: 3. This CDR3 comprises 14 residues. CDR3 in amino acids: CASSFGTSGDEQYF. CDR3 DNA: TGTGCCAGCAGCTTCGGGACTAGCGGGGATGAGCAGTACTTC.

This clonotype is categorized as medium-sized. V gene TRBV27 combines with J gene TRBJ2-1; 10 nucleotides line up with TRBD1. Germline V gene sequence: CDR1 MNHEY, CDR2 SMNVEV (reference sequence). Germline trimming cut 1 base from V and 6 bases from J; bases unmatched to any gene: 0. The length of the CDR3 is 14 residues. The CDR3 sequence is CASSLWTGGNEQFF. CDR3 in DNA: TGTGCCAGCAGTTTATGGACAGGGGGCAATGAGCAGTTCTTC.

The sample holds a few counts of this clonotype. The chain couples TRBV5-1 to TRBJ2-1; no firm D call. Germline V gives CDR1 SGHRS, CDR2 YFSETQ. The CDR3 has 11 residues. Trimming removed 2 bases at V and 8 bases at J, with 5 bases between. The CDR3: CASSFAHEQFF. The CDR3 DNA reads TGCGCCAGCAGCTTCGCCCATGAGCAGTTCTTC. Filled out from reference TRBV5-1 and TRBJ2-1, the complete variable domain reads KAGVTQTPRYLIKTRGQQVTLSCSPISGHRSVSWYQQTPGQGLQFLFEYFSETQRNKGNFPGRFSGRQFSNSRSEMNVSTLELGDSALYLCASSFAHEQFFGPGTRLTVL.

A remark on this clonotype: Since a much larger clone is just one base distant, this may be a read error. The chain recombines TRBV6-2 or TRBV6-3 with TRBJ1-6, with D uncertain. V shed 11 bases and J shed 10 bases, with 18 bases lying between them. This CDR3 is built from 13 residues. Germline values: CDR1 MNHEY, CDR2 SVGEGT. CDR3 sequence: CAGQAWGFSPLHF. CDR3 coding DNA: TGTGCCGGCCAGGCGTGGGGTTTCTCACCCCTCCACTTT.

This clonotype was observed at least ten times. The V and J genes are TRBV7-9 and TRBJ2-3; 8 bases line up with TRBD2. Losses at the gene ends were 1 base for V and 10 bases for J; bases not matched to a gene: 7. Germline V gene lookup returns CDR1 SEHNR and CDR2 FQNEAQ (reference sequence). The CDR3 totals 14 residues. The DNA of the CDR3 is TGTGCCAGCAGCTTAGGTACAGCGGGAGACTCGCAGTATTTT. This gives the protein CASSLGTAGDSQYF. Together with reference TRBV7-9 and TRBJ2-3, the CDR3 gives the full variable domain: DTGVSQNPRHKITKRGQNVTFRCDPISEHNRLYWYRQTLGQGPEFLTYFQNEAQLEKSRLLSDRFSAERPKGSFSTLEIQRTEQGDSAMYLCASSLGTAGDSQYFGPGTRLTVL.

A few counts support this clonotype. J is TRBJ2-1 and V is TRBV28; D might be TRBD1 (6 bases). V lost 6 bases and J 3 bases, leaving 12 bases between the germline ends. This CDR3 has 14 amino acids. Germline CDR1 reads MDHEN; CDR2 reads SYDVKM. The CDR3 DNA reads TGTGCCAGCAGGACAGGTGGGGTCTACAATGAGCAGTTCTTC. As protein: CASRTGGVYNEQFF.

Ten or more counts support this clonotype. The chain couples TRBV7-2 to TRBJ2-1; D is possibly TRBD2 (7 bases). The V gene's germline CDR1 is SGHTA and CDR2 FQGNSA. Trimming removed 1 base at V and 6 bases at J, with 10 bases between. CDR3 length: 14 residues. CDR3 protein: CASSLVGGPNEQFF. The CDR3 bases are TGTGCCAGCAGCTTAGTCGGGGGGCCCAATGAGCAGTTCTTC.

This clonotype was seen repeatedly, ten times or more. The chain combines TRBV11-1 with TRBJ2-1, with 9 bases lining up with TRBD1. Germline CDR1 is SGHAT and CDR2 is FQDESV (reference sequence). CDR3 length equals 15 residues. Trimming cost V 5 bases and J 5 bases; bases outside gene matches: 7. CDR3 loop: CASSPRDRDHNEQFF. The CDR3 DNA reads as TGTGCCAGCAGCCCCCGGGACAGGGACCACAATGAGCAGTTCTTC.

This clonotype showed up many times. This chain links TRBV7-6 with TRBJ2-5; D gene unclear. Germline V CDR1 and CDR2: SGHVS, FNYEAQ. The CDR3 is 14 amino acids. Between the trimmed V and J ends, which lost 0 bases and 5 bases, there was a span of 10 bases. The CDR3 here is CASSLAAHDETQYF. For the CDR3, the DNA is TGTGCCAGCAGCTTAGCGGCTCACGATGAGACCCAGTACTTC.

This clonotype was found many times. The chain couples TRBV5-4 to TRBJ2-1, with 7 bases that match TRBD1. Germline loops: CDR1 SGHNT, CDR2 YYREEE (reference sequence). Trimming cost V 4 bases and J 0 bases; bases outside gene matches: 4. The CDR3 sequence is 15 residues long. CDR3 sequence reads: CASSLTGDSYNEQFF. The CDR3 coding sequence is TGTGCCAGCAGCCTAACAGGGGACTCCTACAATGAGCAGTTCTTC. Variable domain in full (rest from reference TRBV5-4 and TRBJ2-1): ETGVTQSPTHLIKTRGQQVTLRCSSQSGHNTVSWYQQALGQGPQFIFQYYREEENGRGNFPPRFSGLQFPNYSSELNVNALELDDSALYLCASSLTGDSYNEQFFGPGTRLTVL.

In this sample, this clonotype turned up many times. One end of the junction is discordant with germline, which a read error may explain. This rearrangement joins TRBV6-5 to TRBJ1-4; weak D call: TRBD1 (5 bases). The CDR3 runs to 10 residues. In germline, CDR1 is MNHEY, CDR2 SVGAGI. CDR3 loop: CASSYPRDGF. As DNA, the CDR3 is TGTGCCAGCAGTTACCCCCGGGACGGCTTT.

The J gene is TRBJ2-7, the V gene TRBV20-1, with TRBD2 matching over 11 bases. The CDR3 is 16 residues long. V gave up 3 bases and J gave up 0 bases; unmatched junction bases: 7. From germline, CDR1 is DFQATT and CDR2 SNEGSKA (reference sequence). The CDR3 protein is CSASHGLAGRSYEQYF. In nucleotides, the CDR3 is TGCAGTGCTAGCCACGGACTAGCGGGCCGCTCCTACGAGCAGTACTTC.

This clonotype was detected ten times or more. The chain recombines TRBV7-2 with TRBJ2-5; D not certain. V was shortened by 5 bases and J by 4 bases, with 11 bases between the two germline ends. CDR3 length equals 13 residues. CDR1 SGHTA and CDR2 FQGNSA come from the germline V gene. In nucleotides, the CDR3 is TGTGCCAGCAGCCCGAGGACGCTAGAGACCCAGTACTTC. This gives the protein CASSPRTLETQYF.

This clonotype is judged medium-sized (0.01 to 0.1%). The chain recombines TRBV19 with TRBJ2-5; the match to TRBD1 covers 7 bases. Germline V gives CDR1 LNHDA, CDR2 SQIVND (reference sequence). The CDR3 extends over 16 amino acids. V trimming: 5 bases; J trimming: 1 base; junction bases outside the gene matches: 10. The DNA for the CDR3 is TGTGCCAGTAGTTTCCGAACAGGGGCCCTCCAAGAGACCCAGTACTTC. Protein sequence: CASSFRTGALQETQYF. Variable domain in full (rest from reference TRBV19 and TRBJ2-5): DGGITQSPKYLFRKEGQNVTLSCEQNLNHDAMYWYRQDPGQGLRLIYYSQIVNDFQKGDIAEGYSVSREKKESFPLTVTSAQKNPTAFYLCASSFRTGALQETQYFGPGTRLLVL.

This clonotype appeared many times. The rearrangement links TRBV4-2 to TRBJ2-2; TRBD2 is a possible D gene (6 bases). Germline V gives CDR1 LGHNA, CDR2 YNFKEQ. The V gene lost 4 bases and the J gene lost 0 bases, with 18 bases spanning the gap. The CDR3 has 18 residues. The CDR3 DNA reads TGTGCCAGCAGCCGAGATCCACCGACTAGTCCGAACACCGGGGAGCTGTTTTTT. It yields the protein CASSRDPPTSPNTGELFF.

CDR3 loop: CSASQTSGIYNEQFF. The CDR3 nucleotides are TGCAGTGCTAGCCAGACTAGCGGGATCTACAATGAGCAGTTCTTC. This rearrangement joins TRBV20-1 to TRBJ2-1; 11 bases are a match to TRBD2. With V trimmed by 3 bases and J by 3 bases, 4 bases remained unmatched. Germline V CDR1 and CDR2: DFQATT, SNEGSKA (reference sequence). This CDR3 has 15 residues.

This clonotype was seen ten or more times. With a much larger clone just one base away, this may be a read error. The CDR3 nucleotides read TGCGCCAGCAGCTTACTAAGCGGGGGCACAGATACGCAGTATTTT. It codes for CASSLLSGGTDTQYF. The chain combines TRBV5-1 with TRBJ2-3, with TRBD2 identical over 7 bases. Germline V lookup: CDR1 SGHRS, CDR2 YFSETQ. V was clipped by 2 bases and J by 1 base; unmatched bases: 4. This CDR3 spans 15 amino acids.

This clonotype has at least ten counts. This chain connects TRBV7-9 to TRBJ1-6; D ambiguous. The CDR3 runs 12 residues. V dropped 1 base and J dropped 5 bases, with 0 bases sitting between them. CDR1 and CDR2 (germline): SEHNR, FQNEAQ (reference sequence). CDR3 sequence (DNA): TGTGCCAGCAGCTTAGATAATTCACCCCTCCACTTT. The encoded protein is CASSLDNSPLHF.

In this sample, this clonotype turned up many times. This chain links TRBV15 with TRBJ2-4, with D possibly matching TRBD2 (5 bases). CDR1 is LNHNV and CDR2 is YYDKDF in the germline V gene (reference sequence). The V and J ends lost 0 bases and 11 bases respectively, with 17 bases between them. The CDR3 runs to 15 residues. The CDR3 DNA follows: TGTGCCACCAGCAGAGATCTAAAGGACTCCCCTCTTCAGTACTTC. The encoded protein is CATSRDLKDSPLQYF.

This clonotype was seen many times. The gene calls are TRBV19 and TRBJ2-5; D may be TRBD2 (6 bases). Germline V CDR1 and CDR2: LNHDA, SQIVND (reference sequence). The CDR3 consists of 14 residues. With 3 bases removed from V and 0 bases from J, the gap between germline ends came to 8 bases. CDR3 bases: TGTGCCAGTAGTATTGGGGACTACCAAGAGACCCAGTACTTC. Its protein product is CASSIGDYQETQYF.